Following are 24 T cell receptor beta chains from one sample sequenced in a study of shared clonotypes between healthy human individuals. Here immunoSEQ multiplex PCR was the method, and the copy in TCRdb shows in-frame clones only, minus some. The sample holds about 2 million clones, roughly 95% seen once. Sequences were obtained from naive CD4+ T cells sorted from blood. Subset defined: CD45RA+ positively selected. Receptor source: a man between 18 and 35 years old in good health.

This rearrangement joins TRBV4-3 to TRBJ2-2, with a weak D call TRBD2 (5 bases). V was pared by 2 bases and J by 3 bases, with 10 bases between. The CDR3 totals 15 residues. Per germline, CDR1 LGHNA and CDR2 YSLEER. The CDR3 loop reads CASSQSGRYTGELFF. The CDR3 bases are TGCGCCAGCAGCCAAAGCGGCCGGTACACCGGGGAGCTGTTTTTT.

The chain joins TRBV6-4 to TRBJ2-7; perhaps TRBD2 as D (5 bases). This CDR3 contains 17 residues. CDR1 and CDR2 from the germline V gene are MRHNA and SNTAGT. V gave up 7 bases and J gave up 4 bases, with 26 bases separating them. CDR3 sequence: CASNFDWRSENSYEQYF. CDR3 DNA: TGTGCCAGCAATTTCGACTGGCGTAGCGAGAACTCGTACGAGCAGTACTTC.

This chain links TRBV6-1 with TRBJ1-5; perhaps TRBD1 as D (5 bases). The CDR3 sequence is 14 residues long. Germline V gene sequence: CDR1 MNHNS, CDR2 SASEGT. Trimming took 5 bases from V and 4 from J, leaving 12 bases between them. Here the CDR3 reads CASSTTGGNQPQHF. DNA for the CDR3: TGTGCCAGCAGTACCACTGGGGGGAATCAGCCCCAGCATTTT.

The rearrangement joins TRBV10-3 to TRBJ2-5; D may be TRBD1 or TRBD2 (5 bases each). Trimming stripped 6 bases from V and 3 bases from J, with 14 bases between. This CDR3 region has 14 residues. The germline CDR1 and CDR2 sequences are ENHRY and SYGVKD. The CDR3 here is CAIRNGAMEETQYF. The CDR3 DNA follows: TGTGCCATCAGGAACGGGGCTATGGAAGAGACCCAGTACTTC.

Only one count was recorded for this clone. This chain joins TRBV19 and TRBJ2-7, with 7 bases fitting TRBD1. The CDR3 is made up of 15 amino acids. With V trimmed by 5 bases and J by 2 bases, 9 bases remained unmatched. CDR1 and CDR2 from the germline V gene are LNHDA and SQIVND (reference sequence). CDR3 DNA sequence: TGTGCCAGTAGTCTCACCCGGGACAGAGCCTACGAGCAGTACTTC. It is translated as CASSLTRDRAYEQYF.

CDR3: CASSRDLLGYGYTF. The CDR3 coding sequence is TGTGCCAGCAGCCGGGACCTCCTAGGATATGGCTACACCTTC. The chain joins TRBV5-4 to TRBJ1-2, with D maybe TRBD1 (5 bases). This CDR3 is built from 14 residues. Germline V gene lookup returns CDR1 SGHNT and CDR2 YYREEE (reference sequence). The ends were cut back, 4 bases at V and 5 bases at J, with 15 bases in the middle.

The V gene is TRBV2, the J gene TRBJ2-3; a possible D gene is TRBD1 (6 bases). CDR1 and CDR2 (germline): SNHLY, FYNNEI. The CDR3 length is 17 residues. The ends were cut back, 1 base at V and 5 bases at J, with 19 bases in the middle. The CDR3 sequence: CASSEGPGGQPGDTQYF. The CDR3, as DNA: TGTGCCAGCAGTGAAGGTCCCGGCGGACAGCCTGGAGATACGCAGTATTTT.

The rearrangement links TRBV6-5 to TRBJ2-3, with D unresolved. The CDR3 sequence is 13 residues long. Trimming left V 7 bases short and J 6 bases short, with 14 bases between. Germline loops: CDR1 MNHEY, CDR2 SVGAGI. The CDR3 DNA reads TGTGCCAGCATGGAAAAGGGATGGGATACGCAGTATTTT. Translated, it gives CASMEKGWDTQYF.

The chain carries TRBV30 and TRBJ2-1; D ambiguous. Looked up from germline, CDR1 is GTSNPN and CDR2 is SVGIG (reference sequence). This CDR3 contains 13 residues. V was clipped by 4 bases and J by 4 bases, with 11 bases between them. As DNA, the CDR3 is TGTGCCTGGACCCCCAGCGAGTACAATGAGCAGTTCTTC. Translated, it gives CAWTPSEYNEQFF.

The rearrangement links TRBV6-1 to TRBJ1-6; D uncertain. Trimming left V 10 bases short and J 3 bases short, with 13 bases between. CDR1 is MNHNS, CDR2 SASEGT, per germline. This CDR3 has 14 residues. CDR3 amino acids: CATAGSHYNSPLHF. CDR3 in DNA: TGTGCCACCGCCGGGAGTCACTATAATTCACCCCTCCACTTT.

The chain recombines TRBV6-5 with TRBJ1-1; 7 positions agree with TRBD1. V lost 2 bases to trimming and J lost 3 bases; unmatched junction nucleotides: 9. The CDR3 is 16 residues long. In germline, CDR1 is MNHEY, CDR2 SVGAGI. In DNA form, the CDR3 reads TGTGCCAGCAGTTACACACCGACAGGGTGGGACACTGAAGCTTTCTTT. Amino acids: CASSYTPTGWDTEAFF.

Only one count was recorded for this clone. The rearrangement joins TRBV2 to TRBJ1-1; D ambiguous. Trimming pared 5 bases from V and 0 bases from J, leaving 7 bases between. The CDR3 runs 13 residues. CDR1 is SNHLY, CDR2 FYNNEI, per germline. CDR3 protein: CASSSTMNTEAFF. In DNA form, the CDR3 reads TGTGCCAGCAGTTCCACGATGAACACTGAAGCTTTCTTT.

This chain uses TRBV5-1 with TRBJ2-1; maybe TRBD1 (5 bases). V was clipped by 2 bases and J by 6 bases, with 9 bases between them. Germline values: CDR1 SGHRS, CDR2 YFSETQ. The CDR3 sequence is 13 residues long. CDR3 coding DNA: TGCGCCAGCAGCTTCGACAGCCTCAATGAGCAGTTCTTC. Amino acid sequence: CASSFDSLNEQFF.

This clone was recorded only once. This chain joins TRBV7-9 and TRBJ1-6; TRBD1 agrees at 7 bases. The CDR3 has 15 residues. Germline assignment: CDR1 SEHNR and CDR2 FQNEAQ (reference sequence). The V gene end was trimmed by 0 bases and the J gene end by 8 bases; junction bases not matched to a gene: 4. CDR3 region: CASSLATGSHSPLHF. In DNA, the CDR3 is TGTGCCAGCAGCTTAGCGACAGGGTCCCATTCACCCCTCCACTTT.

The gene calls are TRBV5-6 and TRBJ2-3; 10 nucleotides align to TRBD1. CDR1 is SGHDT and CDR2 is YYEEEE in the germline V gene. CDR3 length: 15 amino acids. The V segment lost 4 bases and the J segment 3 bases; nucleotides outside the gene matches: 5. The CDR3 nucleotides read TGTGCCAGCAGCCTCGACAGGGGGCTTACAGATACGCAGTATTTT. Translation gives CASSLDRGLTDTQYF.

This clone is a singleton in its sample. This chain links TRBV30 with TRBJ1-1, with 9 bases matching TRBD1. With V trimmed by 4 bases and J by 5 bases, 8 bases remained unmatched. This CDR3 contains 14 residues. CDR1 and CDR2 (germline): GTSNPN, SVGIG (reference sequence). The CDR3 DNA follows: TGTGCCTGGAAGAGGGACAGGGAGTATACTGAAGCTTTCTTT. This codes for CAWKRDREYTEAFF.

The chain links TRBV6-5 to TRBJ1-2; 7 nucleotides align to TRBD1. This CDR3 has 14 residues. Trimming at V came to 2 bases and at J to 3 bases, leaving 3 bases not matched to a gene. Germline values: CDR1 MNHEY, CDR2 SVGAGI. The CDR3 DNA reads as TGTGCCAGCAGTTACCGACAGGGCTACTATGGCTACACCTTC. Amino acids: CASSYRQGYYGYTF.

Remarks on this clone: Other DNA sequences from this sample encode an identical CDR3 as well. The J gene is TRBJ1-1, the V gene TRBV4-1; no firm D call. The CDR3 is made up of 13 amino acids. V was trimmed by 0 bases and J by 2 bases, leaving 4 bases between them. The germline gives CDR1 MGHRA, CDR2 YSYEKL. The CDR3 bases are TGCGCCAGCAGCCAAGAGGAAAACACTGAAGCTTTCTTT. Residues: CASSQEENTEAFF.

This chain connects TRBV18 to TRBJ1-2; TRBD1 matches 8 bases. V lost 2 bases, J lost 4 bases, and 9 bases stayed unmatched. CDR1 and CDR2 (germline): KGHSH, LQKENI. The CDR3 runs 16 residues. The CDR3 DNA reads TGTGCCAGCTCACCATTAGGACAGGGAGATCTCTATGGCTACACCTTC. This gives the protein CASSPLGQGDLYGYTF.

The genes are TRBV6-6 and TRBJ1-2; perhaps TRBD1 as D (6 bases). Germline V gene data show CDR1 as MNHNY and CDR2 as SVGAGI (reference sequence). V lost 1 base and J lost 3, with 9 bases in between. The CDR3 totals 14 residues. The CDR3 nucleotides are TGTGCCAGCAGTTACTACAGGGTGGACTATGGCTACACCTTC. This gives the protein CASSYYRVDYGYTF.

V gene TRBV10-1 combines with J gene TRBJ1-1, with unresolved D. Germline V CDR1 and CDR2: WNHNN, SYGVQD (reference sequence). The ends were cut back, 0 bases at V and 10 bases at J, with 9 bases in the middle. This CDR3 contains 12 residues. CDR3 loop: CASSESSRGAFF. In DNA form, the CDR3 reads TGCGCCAGCAGTGAGTCGTCCCGGGGAGCTTTCTTT.

The chain couples TRBV25-1 to TRBJ2-3; TRBD2 is a possible D gene (6 bases). The V gene's germline CDR1 is MGHDK and CDR2 SYGVNS. Trimming removed 1 base from V and 0 bases from J, with 11 bases in between. The CDR3 runs to 16 residues. The CDR3 sequence: CASSEWTGLSTDTQYF. CDR3 DNA: TGTGCCAGCAGTGAATGGACGGGACTCAGCACAGATACGCAGTATTTT.

Of note for this clone: The identical CDR3 is also encoded by other nucleotide sequences in the sample. The chain uses TRBV5-4 and TRBJ1-3, with 9 nucleotides matching TRBD1. Germline V lookup: CDR1 SGHNT, CDR2 YYREEE (reference sequence). Losses at the gene ends were 4 bases for V and 0 bases for J; bases not matched to a gene: 2. CDR3 size: 15 residues. In nucleotides, the CDR3 is TGTGCCAGCAGCAAGGACAGGGGCTCTGGAAACACCATATATTTT. This encodes CASSKDRGSGNTIYF. Drawing the rest from reference TRBV5-4 and TRBJ1-3, the complete variable domain is ETGVTQSPTHLIKTRGQQVTLRCSSQSGHNTVSWYQQALGQGPQFIFQYYREEENGRGNFPPRFSGLQFPNYSSELNVNALELDDSALYLCASSKDRGSGNTIYFGEGSWLTVV.

The V gene is TRBV5-4, the J gene TRBJ1-1; D remains unclear. V lost 1 base, J lost 5 bases, and 18 bases lay in between. Looked up from germline, CDR1 is SGHNT and CDR2 is YYREEE (reference sequence). The CDR3 loop spans 16 amino acids. The CDR3: CASSLQFFGGKTEAFF. Written as DNA, the CDR3 is TGTGCCAGCAGCTTGCAATTCTTCGGTGGGAAGACTGAAGCTTTCTTT.